The 22 T cell receptor beta chains below were found in one sample sequenced in a study of blood T cell repertoires in COVID-19. The table came from immunoSEQ multiplex PCR; TCRdb's copy has only in-frame clones and leaves some out. The sample lists fewer than 250,000 clones; around nine tenths were seen once. The sequenced sample was peripheral blood. The receptors were sampled from a man aged 55 to 69 with COVID-19, enrolled during active disease.

The V gene is TRBV19, the J gene TRBJ2-1; D uncertain. V dropped 3 bases and J dropped 4 bases, with 10 bases sitting between them. Germline V CDR1 and CDR2: LNHDA, SQIVND (reference sequence). The CDR3 loop spans 14 amino acids. The CDR3, as DNA: TGTGCCAGTAGTATTGACGCGGCTTACAATGAGCAGTTCTTC. Translated, it gives CASSIDAAYNEQFF.

This chain links TRBV19 with TRBJ2-1; 10 bases are a match to TRBD2. V lost 2 bases, J lost 7 bases, and 14 bases stayed unmatched. CDR1 is LNHDA and CDR2 is SQIVND in the germline V gene (reference sequence). This CDR3 has 18 residues. The CDR3 sequence: CASSISPGPSGGRNEQFF. The CDR3 region has the DNA TGTGCCAGTAGTATATCCCCGGGCCCTAGCGGGGGAAGGAATGAGCAGTTCTTC.

The chain combines TRBV15 with TRBJ2-3; TRBD2 matches 9 bases. This CDR3 contains 16 residues. Germline trimming cut 0 bases from V and 4 bases from J; bases unmatched to any gene: 5. CDR1 is LNHNV and CDR2 is YYDKDF in the germline V gene (reference sequence). DNA of the CDR3: TGTGCCACCAGCAGAGATGTGCGGGGGGGCTCAGATACGCAGTATTTT. The encoded protein is CATSRDVRGGSDTQYF.

The rearrangement links TRBV7-2 to TRBJ2-7; TRBD2 matches 11 bases. Trimming removed 4 bases from V and 2 bases from J; junction bases left unmatched: 7. Per the germline V gene, CDR1 is SGHTA and CDR2 is FQGNSA. The CDR3 sequence is 16 residues long. The CDR3 coding sequence is TGTGCCAGCAGCTCCGTTAGCGGGAGGGGCCCCTACGAGCAGTACTTC. This codes for CASSSVSGRGPYEQYF.

J is TRBJ2-7 and V is TRBV5-4; D is perhaps TRBD1 (6 bases). The CDR3 has 15 amino acids. Per germline, CDR1 SGHNT and CDR2 YYREEE (reference sequence). The V and J ends lost 4 bases and 7 bases respectively, with 21 bases between them. The CDR3 loop is CASSTGTNLLVEQYF. The CDR3 DNA reads TGTGCCAGCAGCACCGGGACAAATTTATTGGTTGAGCAGTACTTC.

The J gene is TRBJ2-7, the V gene TRBV2; 9 bases are shared with TRBD2. CDR1 and CDR2 (germline): SNHLY, FYNNEI. V shed 1 base and J 6 bases; nucleotides not matched to a gene: 7. The CDR3 is made up of 15 amino acids. The CDR3 DNA is TGTGCCAGCAGTGAAGAGGTGCGGGGGGGCCGCGAGCAGTACTTC. As protein: CASSEEVRGGREQYF.

V usage is TRBV10-3 and J usage is TRBJ1-5; 9 bases line up with TRBD1. V was pared by 0 bases and J by 6 bases, with 6 bases of the junction left unmatched. The CDR3 extends over 16 amino acids. CDR1 is ENHRY, CDR2 SYGVKD, per germline. The DNA of the CDR3 is TGTGCCATCAGTGAGTCCACCACAGGGGGCACTCAGCCCCAGCATTTT. Its protein is CAISESTTGGTQPQHF.

CDR3 DNA sequence: TGTGCCAGCACCTCGGGGGGGTCGAACTATGGCTACACCTTC. This translates into CASTSGGSNYGYTF. The V and J genes are TRBV6-6 and TRBJ1-2, with D maybe TRBD1 (5 bases). This CDR3 is built from 14 residues. Germline V gene sequence: CDR1 MNHNY, CDR2 SVGAGI (reference sequence). Trimming pared 7 bases from V and 2 bases from J, leaving 14 bases between.

This clone has only one observation. The chain carries TRBV28 and TRBJ2-7; D is possibly TRBD1 (6 bases). The CDR3 has 13 amino acids. Trimming cost V 6 bases and J 0 bases, with 9 bases left between them. Germline loops: CDR1 MDHEN, CDR2 SYDVKM. The CDR3 DNA sequence: TGTGCCAGCAGGCACAGGGTCTCCTACGAGCAGTACTTC. It codes for CASRHRVSYEQYF.

The V call is TRBV21-1, the J call TRBJ2-1; the tabulated D call, TRBD2, remains unverified against the DNA. TRBV21-1 is an annotated pseudogene. The CDR3 spans 17 residues. The CDR3 region has the DNA TGTGCCACCCCGGCGGGAATTCGCCCGAGCTCCTACAATGAGCAGTTCTTC. Translated: CATPAGIRPSSYNEQFF.

A note on this clone: No conserved phenylalanine or tryptophan ends this CDR3, so it is likely a read error. It is unclear where the CDR3 begins or ends on the DNA, so no DNA is shown, and the CDR3 is as TCRdb lists it. The chain has TRBV6-5 and TRBJ1-6; the DNA was not compared with TRBD1, the D call given in the table. The CDR3 totals 10 residues, both ends included. Per the germline V gene, CDR1 is MNHEY and CDR2 is SVGAGI. The CDR3 loop reads CASDPPGQRL.

This clone came up once. The rearrangement joins TRBV5-1 to TRBJ2-3, with 9 positions matching TRBD2. CDR3 length equals 16 residues. Germline trimming cut 2 bases from V and 0 bases from J; bases unmatched to any gene: 4. The germline V gene has CDR1 SGHRS and CDR2 YFSETQ. The CDR3 protein is CASSFRLAVSTDTQYF. The CDR3 bases are TGCGCCAGCAGCTTCCGACTAGCGGTGAGCACAGATACGCAGTATTTT.

As DNA, the CDR3 is TGCGCCAGCAGCCAAGACCTTCAGGGGAACACTGAAGCTTTCTTT. This codes for CASSQDLQGNTEAFF. The gene calls are TRBV4-1 and TRBJ1-1, with D possibly TRBD1 on 5 matching bases. Between the trimmed V and J ends, which lost 0 bases and 1 base, there was a span of 9 bases. This CDR3 comprises 15 residues. Germline V gene data show CDR1 as MGHRA and CDR2 as YSYEKL.

CDR3 amino acids: CASSPRVPGDTEAFF. The CDR3 region has the DNA TGTGCCAGCTCACCTCGGGTACCCGGGGACACTGAAGCTTTCTTT. The chain couples TRBV18 to TRBJ1-1, with unresolved D. The ends were cut back, 3 bases at V and 3 bases at J, with 14 bases in the middle. Germline CDR1 and CDR2: KGHSH and LQKENI. The CDR3 is 15 residues long.

The rearrangement joins TRBV19 to TRBJ1-1; D is possibly TRBD1 (6 bases). Germline loops: CDR1 LNHDA, CDR2 SQIVND (reference sequence). The CDR3 is made up of 16 amino acids. The germline V and J ends were trimmed by 4 bases and 1 base, with 16 bases remaining between them. The CDR3 nucleotides are TGTGCCAGTAGTAGATACGGGACACCCGGGAACACTGAAGCTTTCTTT. Protein product: CASSRYGTPGNTEAFF.

J is TRBJ2-5 and V is TRBV10-3, with 9 nucleotides matching TRBD1. The CDR3 totals 14 residues. V trimming: 4 bases; J trimming: 5 bases; junction bases outside the gene matches: 5. CDR1 is ENHRY and CDR2 is SYGVKD in the germline V gene. The CDR3 loop reads CAISGGTGSETQYF. CDR3 DNA sequence: TGTGCCATCAGTGGAGGGACAGGGTCCGAGACCCAGTACTTC.

V usage is TRBV4-3 and J usage is TRBJ2-2, with D possibly TRBD2 on 5 matching bases. Germline V gene data show CDR1 as LGHNA and CDR2 as YSLEER. This CDR3 has 15 amino acids. V was shortened by 2 bases and J by 2 bases, with 9 bases between the two germline ends. The CDR3 sequence: CASSQYGGNTGELFF. DNA of the CDR3: TGCGCCAGCAGCCAATATGGAGGAAACACCGGGGAGCTGTTTTTT.

This clone was picked up one time. The rearrangement links TRBV11-2 to TRBJ1-2; 9 nucleotides line up with TRBD1. V shed 5 bases and J 0 bases; nucleotides not matched to a gene: 4. The germline V gene encodes CDR1 SGHAT and CDR2 FQNNGV. The CDR3 covers 15 residues. The CDR3 nucleotides read TGTGCCAGCAGCCAAGGGGACAGGGCTAACTATGGCTACACCTTC. Translating gives CASSQGDRANYGYTF.

This clone has just a few counts. The chain links TRBV19 to TRBJ1-2; 7 bases agree with TRBD1. The CDR3 loop spans 15 amino acids. V was pared by 3 bases and J by 1 base, with 5 bases of the junction left unmatched. Germline CDR1 and CDR2: LNHDA and SQIVND (reference sequence). The CDR3 region has the DNA TGTGCCAGTAGTATGAAACAGGGGCTTAACTATGGCTACACCTTC. Residues: CASSMKQGLNYGYTF.

The CDR3 region is CASKRDQDSGNTIYF. As DNA, the CDR3 is TGCGCCAGCAAGAGGGATCAGGACTCTGGAAACACCATATATTTT. This rearrangement joins TRBV5-1 to TRBJ1-3, with no clear D. The germline V and J ends were trimmed by 6 bases and 0 bases, with 13 bases remaining between them. Germline CDR1 and CDR2: SGHRS and YFSETQ. CDR3 length: 15 amino acids. Complete variable domain (other parts from reference TRBV5-1 and TRBJ1-3): KAGVTQTPRYLIKTRGQQVTLSCSPISGHRSVSWYQQTPGQGLQFLFEYFSETQRNKGNFPGRFSGRQFSNSRSEMNVSTLELGDSALYLCASKRDQDSGNTIYFGEGSWLTVV.

The V gene is TRBV6-5, the J gene TRBJ2-6; D gene ambiguous. Trimming took 2 bases from V and 1 from J, leaving 9 bases between them. The CDR3 runs to 16 residues. Germline values: CDR1 MNHEY, CDR2 SVGAGI. CDR3 in amino acids: CASSYLLRSGANVLTF. CDR3 in DNA: TGTGCCAGCAGTTACCTCCTGCGGTCTGGGGCCAACGTCCTGACTTTC.

V and J are TRBV27 and TRBJ2-7; D may be TRBD2 (7 bases). This CDR3 has 15 amino acids. CDR1 is MNHEY and CDR2 is SMNVEV in the germline V gene (reference sequence). V was cut by 2 bases and J by 2 bases, with 13 bases left in between. The CDR3: CASSLGGARTYEQYF. CDR3 DNA: TGTGCCAGCAGTTTAGGGGGGGCGAGGACCTACGAGCAGTACTTC.